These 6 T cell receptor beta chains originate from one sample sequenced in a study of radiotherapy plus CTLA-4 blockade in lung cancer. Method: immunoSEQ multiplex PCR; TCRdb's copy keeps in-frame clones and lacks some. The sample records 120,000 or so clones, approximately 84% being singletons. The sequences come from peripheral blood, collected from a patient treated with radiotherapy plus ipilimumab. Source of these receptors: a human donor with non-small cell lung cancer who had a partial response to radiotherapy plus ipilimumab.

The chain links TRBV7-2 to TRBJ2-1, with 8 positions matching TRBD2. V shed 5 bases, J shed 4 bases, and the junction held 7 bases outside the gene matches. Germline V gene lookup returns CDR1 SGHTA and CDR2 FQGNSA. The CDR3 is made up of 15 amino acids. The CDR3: CASSVSGNPYNEQFF. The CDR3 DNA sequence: TGTGCCAGCAGCGTTAGCGGGAACCCTTACAATGAGCAGTTCTTC. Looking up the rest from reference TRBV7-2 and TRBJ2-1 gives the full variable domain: GAGVSQSPSNKVTEKGKDVELRCDPISGHTALYWYRQSLGQGLEFLIYFQGNSAPDKSGLPSDRFSAERTGGSVSTLTIQRTQQEDSAVYLCASSVSGNPYNEQFFGPGTRLTVL.

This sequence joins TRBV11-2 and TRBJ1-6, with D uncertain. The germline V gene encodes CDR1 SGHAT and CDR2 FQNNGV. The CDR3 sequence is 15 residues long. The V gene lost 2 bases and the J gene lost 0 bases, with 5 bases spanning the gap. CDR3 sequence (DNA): TGTGCCAGCAGCTTATCCAGCTCCTATAATTCACCCCTCCACTTT. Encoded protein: CASSLSSSYNSPLHF.

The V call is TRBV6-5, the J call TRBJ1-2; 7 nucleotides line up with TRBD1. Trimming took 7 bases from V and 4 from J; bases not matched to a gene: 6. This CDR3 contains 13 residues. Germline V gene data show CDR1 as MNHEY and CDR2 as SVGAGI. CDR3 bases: TGTGCCAGCACGAGACAGGGCCGCTATGGCTACACCTTC. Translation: CASTRQGRYGYTF.

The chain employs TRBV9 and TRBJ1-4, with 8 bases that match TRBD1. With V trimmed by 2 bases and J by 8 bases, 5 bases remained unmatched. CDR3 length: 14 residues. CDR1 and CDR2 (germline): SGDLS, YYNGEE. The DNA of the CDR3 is TGTGCCAGCAGCGTGAACAGGGGGAGGGAAAAACTGTTTTTT. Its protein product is CASSVNRGREKLFF. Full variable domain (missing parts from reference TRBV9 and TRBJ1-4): DSGVTQTPKHLITATGQRVTLRCSPRSGDLSVYWYQQSLDQGLQFLIQYYNGEERAKGNILERFSAQQFPDLHSELNLSSLELGDSALYFCASSVNRGREKLFFGSGTQLSVL.

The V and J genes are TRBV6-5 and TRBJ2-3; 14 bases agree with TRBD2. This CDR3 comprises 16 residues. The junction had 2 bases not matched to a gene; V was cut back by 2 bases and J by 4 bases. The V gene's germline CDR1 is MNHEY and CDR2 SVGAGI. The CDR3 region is CASSYGLAGGADTQYF. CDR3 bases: TGTGCCAGCAGTTACGGACTAGCGGGAGGAGCAGATACGCAGTATTTT.

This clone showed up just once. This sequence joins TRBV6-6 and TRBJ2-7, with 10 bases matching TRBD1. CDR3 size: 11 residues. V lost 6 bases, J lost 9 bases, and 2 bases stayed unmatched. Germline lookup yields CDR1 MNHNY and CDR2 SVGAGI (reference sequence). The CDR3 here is CASRTGGAQYV. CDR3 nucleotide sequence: TGTGCCAGCAGGACAGGGGGCGCGCAGTACGTC.